The clone carrying this TCR beta chain came up a few times. This record belongs to a study of patients and donors after allogeneic stem cell transplantation. V lost 3 bases and J lost 9; bases outside the gene matches: 5. The germline gives CDR1 KGHDR, CDR2 SFDVKD. The CDR3 is 14 amino acids. Each CDR3 protein gets one entry after TCRdb re-called the RT-PCR reads with MiXCR. This table holds about 410,000 distinct CDR3 sequences, roughly 17% found once. Sequencing was carried out using blood, either unsorted or a sorted T cell fraction (not recorded which). This TCR derives from a human donor who was either an allogeneic HSCT recipient or a stem cell or donor lymphocyte infusion donor (not recorded which). It is not recorded whose cells these are; they may come from a transplant donor. This chain links TRBV24-1 with TRBJ2-1; the match to TRBD1 covers 9 bases. CDR3 nucleotide sequence: TGTGCCACCAGTGATAGGGACAGGGTCCCTGAGCAGTTCTTC. Translating it yields CATSDRDRVPEQFF.